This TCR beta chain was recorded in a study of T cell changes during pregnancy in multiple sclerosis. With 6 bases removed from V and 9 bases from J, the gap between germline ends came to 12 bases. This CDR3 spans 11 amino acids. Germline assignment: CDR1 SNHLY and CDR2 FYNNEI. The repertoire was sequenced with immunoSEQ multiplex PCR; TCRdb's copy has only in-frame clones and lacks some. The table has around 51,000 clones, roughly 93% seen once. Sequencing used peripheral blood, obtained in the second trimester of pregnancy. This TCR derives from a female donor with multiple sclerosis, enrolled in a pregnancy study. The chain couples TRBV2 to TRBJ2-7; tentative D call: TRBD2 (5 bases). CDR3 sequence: CASSFLSGQYF. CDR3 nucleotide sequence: TGTGCCAGCAGCTTCCTGAGCGGGCAGTACTTC. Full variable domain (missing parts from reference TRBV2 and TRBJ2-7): EPEVTQTPSHQVTQMGQEVILRCVPISNHLYFYWYRQILGQKVEFLVSFYNNEISEKSEIFDDQFSVERPDGSNFTLKIRSTKLEDSAMYFCASSFLSGQYFGPGTRLTVT.